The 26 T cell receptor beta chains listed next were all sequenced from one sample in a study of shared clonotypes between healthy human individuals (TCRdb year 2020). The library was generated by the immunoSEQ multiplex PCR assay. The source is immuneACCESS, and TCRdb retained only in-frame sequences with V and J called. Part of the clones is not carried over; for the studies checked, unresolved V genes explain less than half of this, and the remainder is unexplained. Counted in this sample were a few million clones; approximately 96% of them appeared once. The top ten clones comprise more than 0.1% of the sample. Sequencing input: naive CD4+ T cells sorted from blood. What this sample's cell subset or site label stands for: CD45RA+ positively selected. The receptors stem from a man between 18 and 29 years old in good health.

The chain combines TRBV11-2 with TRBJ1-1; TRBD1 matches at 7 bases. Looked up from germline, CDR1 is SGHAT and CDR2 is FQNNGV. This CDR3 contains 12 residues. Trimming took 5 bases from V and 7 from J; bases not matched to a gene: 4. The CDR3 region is CASSPNRGEAFF. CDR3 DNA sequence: TGTGCCAGCAGCCCAAACAGGGGTGAAGCTTTCTTT.

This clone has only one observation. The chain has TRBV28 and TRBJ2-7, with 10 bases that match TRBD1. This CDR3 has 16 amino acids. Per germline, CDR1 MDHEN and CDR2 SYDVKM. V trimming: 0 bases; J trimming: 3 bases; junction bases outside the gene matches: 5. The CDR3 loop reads CASSLWSRDRGYEQYF. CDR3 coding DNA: TGTGCCAGCAGTTTATGGTCAAGGGACAGGGGCTACGAGCAGTACTTC.

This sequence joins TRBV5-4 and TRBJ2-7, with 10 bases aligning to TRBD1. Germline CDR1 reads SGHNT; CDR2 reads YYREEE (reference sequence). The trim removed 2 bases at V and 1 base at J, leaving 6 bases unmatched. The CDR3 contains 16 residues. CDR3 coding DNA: TGTGCCAGCAGCTTCGGGGGGACAGGGGCGTCCTACGAGCAGTACTTC. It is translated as CASSFGGTGASYEQYF.

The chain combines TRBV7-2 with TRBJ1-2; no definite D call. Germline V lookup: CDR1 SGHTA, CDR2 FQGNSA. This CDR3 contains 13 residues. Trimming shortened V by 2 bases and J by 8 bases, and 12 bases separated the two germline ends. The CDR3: CASSLLYARGYTF. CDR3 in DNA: TGTGCCAGCAGCTTACTGTACGCGCGGGGCTACACCTTC. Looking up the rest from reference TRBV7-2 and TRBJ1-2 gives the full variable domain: GAGVSQSPSNKVTEKGKDVELRCDPISGHTALYWYRQSLGQGLEFLIYFQGNSAPDKSGLPSDRFSAERTGGSVSTLTIQRTQQEDSAVYLCASSLLYARGYTFGSGTRLTVV.

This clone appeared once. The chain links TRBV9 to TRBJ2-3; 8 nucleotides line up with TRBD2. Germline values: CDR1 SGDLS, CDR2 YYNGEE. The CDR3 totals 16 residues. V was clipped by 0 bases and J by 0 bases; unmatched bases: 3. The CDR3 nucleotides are TGTGCCAGCAGCGTAGGGGCTAGCGGGAGCACAGATACGCAGTATTTT. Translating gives CASSVGASGSTDTQYF.

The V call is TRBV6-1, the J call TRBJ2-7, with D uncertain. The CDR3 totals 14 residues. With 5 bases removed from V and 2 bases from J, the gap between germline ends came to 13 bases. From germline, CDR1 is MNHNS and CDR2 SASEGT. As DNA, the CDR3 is TGTGCCAGCAGTAATAGAAACGGCGCCTACGAGCAGTACTTC. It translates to CASSNRNGAYEQYF.

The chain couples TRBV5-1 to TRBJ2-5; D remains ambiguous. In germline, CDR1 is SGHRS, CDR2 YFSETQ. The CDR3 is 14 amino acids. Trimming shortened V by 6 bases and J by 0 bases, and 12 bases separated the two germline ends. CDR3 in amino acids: CASTRDGHQETQYF. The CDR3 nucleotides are TGCGCCAGCACCAGAGACGGCCACCAAGAGACCCAGTACTTC.

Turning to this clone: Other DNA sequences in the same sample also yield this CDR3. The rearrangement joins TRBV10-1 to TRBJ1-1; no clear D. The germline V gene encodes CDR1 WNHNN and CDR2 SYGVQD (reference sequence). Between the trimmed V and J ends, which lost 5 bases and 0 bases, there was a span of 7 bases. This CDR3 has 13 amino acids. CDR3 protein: CASSRQVNTEAFF. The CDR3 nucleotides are TGCGCCAGCAGTCGGCAGGTGAACACTGAAGCTTTCTTT.

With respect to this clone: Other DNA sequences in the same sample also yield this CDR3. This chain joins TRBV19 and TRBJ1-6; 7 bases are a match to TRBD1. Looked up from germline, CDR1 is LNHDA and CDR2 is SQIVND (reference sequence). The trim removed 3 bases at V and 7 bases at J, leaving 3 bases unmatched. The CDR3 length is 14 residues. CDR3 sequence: CASSIGGQNSPLHF. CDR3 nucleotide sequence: TGTGCCAGTAGTATCGGGGGACAGAATTCACCCCTCCACTTT. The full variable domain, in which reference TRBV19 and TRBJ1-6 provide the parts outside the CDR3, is DGGITQSPKYLFRKEGQNVTLSCEQNLNHDAMYWYRQDPGQGLRLIYYSQIVNDFQKGDIAEGYSVSREKKESFPLTVTSAQKNPTAFYLCASSIGGQNSPLHFGNGTRLTVT.

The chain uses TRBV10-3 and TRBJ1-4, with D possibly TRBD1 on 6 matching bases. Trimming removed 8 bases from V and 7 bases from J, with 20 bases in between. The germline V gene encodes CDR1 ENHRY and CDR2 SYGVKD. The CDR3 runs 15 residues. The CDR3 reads CAIANQHGGGEKLFF. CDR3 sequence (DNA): TGTGCCATCGCCAATCAACACGGGGGCGGTGAAAAACTGTTTTTT.

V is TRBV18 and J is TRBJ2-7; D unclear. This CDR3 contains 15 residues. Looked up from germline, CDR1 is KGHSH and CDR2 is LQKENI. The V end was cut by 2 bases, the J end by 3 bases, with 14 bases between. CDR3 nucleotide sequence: TGTGCCAGCTCACCAATTAGAACAGCAAACTACGAGCAGTACTTC. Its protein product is CASSPIRTANYEQYF.

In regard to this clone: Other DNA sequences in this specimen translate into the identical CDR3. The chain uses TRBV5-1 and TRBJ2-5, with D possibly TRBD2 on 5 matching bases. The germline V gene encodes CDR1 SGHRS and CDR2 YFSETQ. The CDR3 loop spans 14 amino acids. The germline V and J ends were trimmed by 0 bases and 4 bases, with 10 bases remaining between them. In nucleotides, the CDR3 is TGCGCCAGCAGCTTGGACGGCGGGCGAGAGACCCAGTACTTC. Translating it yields CASSLDGGRETQYF.

In DNA, the CDR3 is TGTGCCAGCAGTTCCGGAGAACAGGGCAACTATGGCTACACCTTC. Translation: CASSSGEQGNYGYTF. This chain links TRBV28 with TRBJ1-2, with TRBD1 as a possible D gene (6 bases). V dropped 4 bases and J dropped 2 bases, with 14 bases sitting between them. This CDR3 has 15 amino acids. CDR1 is MDHEN and CDR2 is SYDVKM in the germline V gene.

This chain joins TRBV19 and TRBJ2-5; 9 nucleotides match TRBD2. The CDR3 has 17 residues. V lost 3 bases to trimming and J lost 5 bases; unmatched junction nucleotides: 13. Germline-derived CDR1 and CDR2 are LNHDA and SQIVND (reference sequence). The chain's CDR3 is CASSIGLAGSIGETQYF. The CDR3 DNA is TGTGCCAGTAGTATCGGGCTAGCGGGGAGTATTGGGGAGACCCAGTACTTC.

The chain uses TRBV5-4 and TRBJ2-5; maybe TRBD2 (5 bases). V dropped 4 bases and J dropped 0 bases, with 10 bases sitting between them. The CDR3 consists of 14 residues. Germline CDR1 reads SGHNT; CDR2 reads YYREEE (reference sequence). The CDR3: CASSRERHQETQYF. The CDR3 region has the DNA TGTGCCAGCAGCAGGGAGAGACACCAAGAGACCCAGTACTTC.

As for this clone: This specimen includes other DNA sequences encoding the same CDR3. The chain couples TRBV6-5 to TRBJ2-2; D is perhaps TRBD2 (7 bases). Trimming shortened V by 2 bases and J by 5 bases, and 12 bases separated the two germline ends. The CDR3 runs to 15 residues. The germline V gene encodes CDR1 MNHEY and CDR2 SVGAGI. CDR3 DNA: TGTGCCAGCAGTTACCAGAAGGGGGGGACCGGGGAGCTGTTTTTT. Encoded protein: CASSYQKGGTGELFF.

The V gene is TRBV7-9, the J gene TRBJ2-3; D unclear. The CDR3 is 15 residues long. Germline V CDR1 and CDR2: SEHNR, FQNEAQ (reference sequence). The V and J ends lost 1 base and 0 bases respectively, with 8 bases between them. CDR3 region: CASSLVQSSTDTQYF. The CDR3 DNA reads TGTGCCAGCAGCTTAGTTCAGTCGAGCACAGATACGCAGTATTTT.

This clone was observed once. The CDR3 DNA reads as TGCGCCAGCAGCCAAGAGTACCCAACGGAGGGAGAGGGCTATGGCTACACCTTC. This gives the protein CASSQEYPTEGEGYGYTF. This chain joins TRBV4-1 and TRBJ1-2; no clear D. The V end lost 0 bases, the J end lost 4 bases, and 21 bases lay between the germline ends. Germline CDR1 is MGHRA and CDR2 is YSYEKL. The CDR3 length is 18 residues.

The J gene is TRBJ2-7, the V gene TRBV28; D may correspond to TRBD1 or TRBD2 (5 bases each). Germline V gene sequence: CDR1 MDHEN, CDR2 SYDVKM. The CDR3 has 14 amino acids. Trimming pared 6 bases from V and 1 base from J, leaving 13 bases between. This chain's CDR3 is CASRGDVTSYEQYF. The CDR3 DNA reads TGTGCCAGCAGGGGGGATGTAACTTCCTACGAGCAGTACTTC.

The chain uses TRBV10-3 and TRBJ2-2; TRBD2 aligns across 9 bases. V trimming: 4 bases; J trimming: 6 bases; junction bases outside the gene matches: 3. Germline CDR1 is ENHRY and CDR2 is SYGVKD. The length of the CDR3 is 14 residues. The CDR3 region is CAISGAGGPGELFF. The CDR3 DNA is TGTGCCATCAGTGGGGCGGGAGGGCCCGGGGAGCTGTTTTTT.

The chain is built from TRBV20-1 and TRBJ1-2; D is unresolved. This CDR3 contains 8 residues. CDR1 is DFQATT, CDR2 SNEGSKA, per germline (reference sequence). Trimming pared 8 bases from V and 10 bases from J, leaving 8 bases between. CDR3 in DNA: TGCAGTCGGTCAGACTACACCTTC. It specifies CSRSDYTF.

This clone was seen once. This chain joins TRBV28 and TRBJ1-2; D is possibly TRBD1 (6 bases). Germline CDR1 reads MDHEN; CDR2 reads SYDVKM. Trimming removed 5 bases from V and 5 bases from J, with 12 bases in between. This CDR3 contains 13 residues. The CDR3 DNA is TGTGCCAGCAGTACCGGAGGGGGGTATGGCTACACCTTC. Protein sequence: CASSTGGGYGYTF.

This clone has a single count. The CDR3 DNA reads TGTGCCAGCAGCCGTCCGATAGCCAAAAACATTCAGTACTTC. Its protein is CASSRPIAKNIQYF. The chain recombines TRBV21-1 with TRBJ2-4. TRBV21-1 is reported as a pseudogene. The CDR3 spans 14 residues.

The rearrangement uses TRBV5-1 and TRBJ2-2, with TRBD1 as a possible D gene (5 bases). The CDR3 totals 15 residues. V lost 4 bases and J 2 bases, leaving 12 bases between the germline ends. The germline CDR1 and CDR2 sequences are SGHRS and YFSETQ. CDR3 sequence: CASSPRQINTGELFF. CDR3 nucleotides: TGCGCCAGCAGCCCGAGACAGATAAACACCGGGGAGCTGTTTTTT.

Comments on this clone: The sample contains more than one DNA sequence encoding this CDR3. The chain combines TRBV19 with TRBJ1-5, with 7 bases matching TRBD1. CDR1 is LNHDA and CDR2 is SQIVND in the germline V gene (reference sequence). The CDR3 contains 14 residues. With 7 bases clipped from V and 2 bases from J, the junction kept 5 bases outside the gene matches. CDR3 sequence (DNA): TGTGCCAGTAACCCAGGGGGGGGCAATCAGCCCCAGCATTTT. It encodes CASNPGGGNQPQHF.

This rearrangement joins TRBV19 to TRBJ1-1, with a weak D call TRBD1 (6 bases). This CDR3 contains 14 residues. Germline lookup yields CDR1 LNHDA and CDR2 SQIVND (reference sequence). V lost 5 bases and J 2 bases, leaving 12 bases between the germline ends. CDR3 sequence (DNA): TGTGCCAGTAGTTTCCGGGACACCAACACTGAAGCTTTCTTT. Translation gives CASSFRDTNTEAFF.